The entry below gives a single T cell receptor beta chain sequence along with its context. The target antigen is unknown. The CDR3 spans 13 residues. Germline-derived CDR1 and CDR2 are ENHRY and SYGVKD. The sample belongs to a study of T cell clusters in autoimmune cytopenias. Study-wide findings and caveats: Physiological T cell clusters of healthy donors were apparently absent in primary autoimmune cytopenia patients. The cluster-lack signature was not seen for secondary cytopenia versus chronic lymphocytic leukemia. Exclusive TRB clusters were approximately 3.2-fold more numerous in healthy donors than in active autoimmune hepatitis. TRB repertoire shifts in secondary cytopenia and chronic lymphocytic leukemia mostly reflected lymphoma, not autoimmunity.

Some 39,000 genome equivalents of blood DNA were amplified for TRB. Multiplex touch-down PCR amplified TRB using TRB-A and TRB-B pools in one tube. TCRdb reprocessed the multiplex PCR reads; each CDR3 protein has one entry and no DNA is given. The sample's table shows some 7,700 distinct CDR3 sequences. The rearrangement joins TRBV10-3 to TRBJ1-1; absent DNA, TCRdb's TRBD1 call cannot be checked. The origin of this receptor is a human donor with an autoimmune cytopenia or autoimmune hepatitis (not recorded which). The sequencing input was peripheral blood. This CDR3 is CAISGDRGTEAFF.